The 20 T cell receptor beta chains given below trace back to one sample, sequenced in a study of cytomegalovirus exposure and HLA in healthy donors (dated 2017 in TCRdb). The library was built by means of the immunoSEQ multiplex PCR assay. The multiplex PCR relied on a mix of 60 forward primers for TCR Vbeta segments and 13 reverse primers for TCR Jbeta segments. This immuneACCESS table, as held by TCRdb, lists in-frame sequences with V and J called but not all clones. Of the missing ones, under half trace to an unresolved V gene in checked studies; the others have no known cause. This sample's table carries more than 130,000 clones. Together, the top ten hold approximately 2.6% of the sample. The sequenced material came from PBMCs. The source of these receptors is a man aged 35 to 55 in good health and CMV-seronegative.

The chain links TRBV7-9 to TRBJ2-2, with 10 bases lining up with TRBD1. CDR3 size: 16 residues. V lost 5 bases to trimming and J lost 4 bases; unmatched junction nucleotides: 7. CDR1 is SEHNR and CDR2 is FQNEAQ in the germline V gene (reference sequence). The DNA of the CDR3 is TGTGCCAGCAGCCCCACCGGGACAGGGGCCACCGGGGAGCTGTTTTTT. Its translation: CASSPTGTGATGELFF. Supplemented by reference TRBV7-9 and TRBJ2-2, the full variable domain reads DTGVSQNPRHKITKRGQNVTFRCDPISEHNRLYWYRQTLGQGPEFLTYFQNEAQLEKSRLLSDRFSAERPKGSFSTLEIQRTEQGDSAMYLCASSPTGTGATGELFFGEGSRLTVL.

This chain connects TRBV28 to TRBJ1-6; 7 nucleotides align to TRBD1. V gave up 2 bases and J gave up 8 bases; unmatched junction bases: 9. The germline V gene has CDR1 MDHEN and CDR2 SYDVKM. The CDR3 is 16 residues long. The CDR3 here is CASSLPADRFYSPLHF. The CDR3 bases are TGTGCCAGCAGTTTACCCGCGGACAGGTTTTATTCACCCCTCCACTTT.

CDR3 coding DNA: TGTGCCAGCACAGGGGGGCCCAGAACTGAAGCTTTCTTT. It is translated as CASTGGPRTEAFF. The chain has TRBV6-1 and TRBJ1-1; 7 nucleotides match TRBD1. Looked up from germline, CDR1 is MNHNS and CDR2 is SASEGT. Trimming removed 7 bases from V and 5 bases from J; junction bases left unmatched: 7. CDR3 length equals 13 residues.

This chain uses TRBV9 with TRBJ2-1, with a tentative D call TRBD1 (5 bases). V dropped 0 bases and J dropped 5 bases, with 12 bases sitting between them. This CDR3 is built from 15 residues. Germline CDR1 is SGDLS and CDR2 is YYNGEE. The CDR3 region has the DNA TGTGCCAGCAGCGTAGTAGGGGCTACGAACAATGAGCAGTTCTTC. Translated, it gives CASSVVGATNNEQFF.

The chain carries TRBV7-9 and TRBJ2-7; D gene unclear. This CDR3 has 12 amino acids. Per germline, CDR1 SEHNR and CDR2 FQNEAQ (reference sequence). The V end lost 5 bases, the J end lost 0 bases, and 5 bases lay between the germline ends. CDR3 protein: CASSTDSYEQYF. The DNA for the CDR3 is TGTGCCAGCAGCACAGACTCCTACGAGCAGTACTTC.

The chain is built from TRBV14 and TRBJ2-6; unclear D gene. Germline loops: CDR1 SGHDN, CDR2 FVKESK. Deletions cut 4 bases from V and 4 bases from J, with 5 bases between. This CDR3 is built from 13 residues. CDR3 loop: CASSRTGANVLTF. DNA of the CDR3: TGTGCCAGCAGCCGTACAGGGGCCAACGTCCTGACTTTC.

This chain connects TRBV6-1 to TRBJ2-2, with D possibly being TRBD1 (6 bases). With 4 bases removed from V and 6 bases from J, the gap between germline ends came to 18 bases. Per the germline V gene, CDR1 is MNHNS and CDR2 is SASEGT. This CDR3 is 16 amino acids long. The chain's CDR3 is CASSGVGGLDPGELFF. CDR3 coding DNA: TGTGCCAGCAGTGGTGTAGGGGGATTAGATCCCGGGGAGCTGTTTTTT.

This chain uses TRBV5-1 with TRBJ1-6, with 8 bases matching TRBD1. The CDR3 has 16 amino acids. V dropped 4 bases and J dropped 7; count of bases not matched to a gene: 10. Germline lookup yields CDR1 SGHRS and CDR2 YFSETQ. CDR3 nucleotides: TGCGCCAGCAGCCGGCCGGGGACAGGAGAGAATTCACCCCTCCACTTT. This gives the protein CASSRPGTGENSPLHF.

This chain connects TRBV18 to TRBJ2-6, with D possibly TRBD2 on 5 matching bases. Trimming pared 2 bases from V and 3 bases from J, leaving 8 bases between. The CDR3 has 15 amino acids. Per germline, CDR1 KGHSH and CDR2 LQKENI. The CDR3 sequence is CASSPEGYGANVLTF. The CDR3 bases are TGTGCCAGCTCACCAGAGGGTTATGGGGCCAACGTCCTGACTTTC.

The chain recombines TRBV5-4 with TRBJ2-7, with D perhaps matching TRBD2 (5 bases). Trimming removed 4 bases from V and 4 bases from J, with 21 bases in between. CDR1 is SGHNT and CDR2 is YYREEE in the germline V gene (reference sequence). The CDR3 is 16 residues long. CDR3 sequence: CASSRASGNYLYEQYF. The CDR3 region has the DNA TGTGCCAGCAGCCGGGCTTCGGGGAACTACCTTTACGAGCAGTACTTC.

The chain employs TRBV7-7 and TRBJ2-3; D gene unclear. CDR3 length: 16 amino acids. Looked up from germline, CDR1 is SSHAT and CDR2 is FNYEAQ (reference sequence). The ends were cut back, 6 bases at V and 5 bases at J, with 21 bases in the middle. CDR3 region: CASSPGSAPYEDTQYF. The DNA for the CDR3 is TGTGCCAGCAGTCCCGGCAGCGCGCCTTATGAAGATACGCAGTATTTT.

The V call is TRBV5-4, the J call TRBJ1-3; no reliable D call. CDR1 and CDR2 (germline): SGHNT, YYREEE (reference sequence). The CDR3 runs 13 residues. V dropped 4 bases and J dropped 4 bases, with 9 bases sitting between them. The CDR3 region has the DNA TGTGCCAGCAGCATCAACGAGGGAAACACCATATATTTT. Its protein product is CASSINEGNTIYF. The full variable domain, with the rest looked up from reference TRBV5-4 and TRBJ1-3, is ETGVTQSPTHLIKTRGQQVTLRCSSQSGHNTVSWYQQALGQGPQFIFQYYREEENGRGNFPPRFSGLQFPNYSSELNVNALELDDSALYLCASSINEGNTIYFGEGSWLTVV.

The genes are TRBV19 and TRBJ1-2, with a possible D match to TRBD1 (5 bases). The germline gives CDR1 LNHDA, CDR2 SQIVND (reference sequence). Trimming shortened V by 9 bases and J by 5 bases, and 10 bases separated the two germline ends. The CDR3 runs to 11 residues. CDR3 nucleotides: TGTGCCAGCACCACAGGATATGGCTACACCTTC. It yields the protein CASTTGYGYTF.

Comments on this clone: This same CDR3 is encoded by further DNA sequences in the sample. V is TRBV6-5 and J is TRBJ2-5; TRBD1 agrees at 9 bases. The CDR3 has 14 amino acids. From germline, CDR1 is MNHEY and CDR2 SVGAGI. V gave up 6 bases and J gave up 5 bases; unmatched junction bases: 7. The CDR3 loop is CASRPGTGSETQYF. The CDR3 nucleotides are TGTGCCAGCAGGCCTGGGACAGGGAGCGAGACCCAGTACTTC.

For the CDR3, the DNA is TGTGCCAGCAGCCTACGGGCGGGGGGACCCACGAACACCGGGGAGCTGTTTTTT. Translation gives CASSLRAGGPTNTGELFF. The chain is built from TRBV7-3 and TRBJ2-2; 8 positions agree with TRBD2. This CDR3 has 18 amino acids. V was clipped by 5 bases and J by 0 bases; unmatched bases: 11. CDR1 and CDR2 from the germline V gene are SGHTA and FQGTGA. Drawing the rest from reference TRBV7-3 and TRBJ2-2, the complete variable domain is GAGVSQTPSNKVTEKGKYVELRCDPISGHTALYWYRQSLGQGPEFLIYFQGTGAADDSGLPNDRFFAVRPEGSVSTLKIQRTERGDSAVYLCASSLRAGGPTNTGELFFGEGSRLTVL.

J is TRBJ1-3 and V is TRBV6-5, with 8 bases fitting TRBD1. V was clipped by 0 bases and J by 3 bases; unmatched bases: 4. Germline CDR1 reads MNHEY; CDR2 reads SVGAGI. This CDR3 spans 16 amino acids. This chain's CDR3 is CASSYSQGASGNTIYF. The DNA for the CDR3 is TGTGCCAGCAGTTACTCCCAGGGGGCAAGTGGAAACACCATATATTTT.

The chain joins TRBV6-6 to TRBJ2-3; D is unresolved. CDR3 size: 15 residues. Germline V CDR1 and CDR2: MNHNY, SVGAGI (reference sequence). V was clipped by 0 bases and J by 4 bases, with 11 bases between them. The CDR3 DNA follows: TGTGCCAGCAGTTACTCGAATACACGGGCAGATACGCAGTATTTT. Translated: CASSYSNTRADTQYF.

This chain connects TRBV7-2 to TRBJ1-5, with D maybe TRBD1 (5 bases). CDR3 length equals 15 residues. Looked up from germline, CDR1 is SGHTA and CDR2 is FQGNSA. V shed 1 base and J shed 5 bases, with 12 bases lying between them. The CDR3 spells CASSLERGGDQPQHF. CDR3 bases: TGTGCCAGCAGCTTAGAAAGGGGAGGGGATCAGCCCCAGCATTTT.

The chain is built from TRBV5-1 and TRBJ2-5; 7 positions agree with TRBD2. The CDR3 covers 15 residues. V shed 0 bases and J 5 bases; nucleotides not matched to a gene: 7. Per germline, CDR1 SGHRS and CDR2 YFSETQ. The CDR3 is CASSLVAGVRETQYF. The CDR3 nucleotides read TGCGCCAGCAGCTTGGTTGCGGGGGTCCGGGAGACCCAGTACTTC.

This chain uses TRBV6-1 with TRBJ2-1; possible D gene TRBD1, 5 bases. The V end lost 6 bases, the J end lost 10 bases, and 10 bases lay between the germline ends. In germline, CDR1 is MNHNS, CDR2 SASEGT. The CDR3 is made up of 11 amino acids. CDR3 sequence: CASRQVIEQFF. In DNA, the CDR3 is TGTGCCAGCAGACAGGTTATCGAGCAGTTCTTC.